This is a list of T cell receptor beta chains from one sample in a study of T cell responses to AZD1222 COVID-19 vaccine. TCRdb's copy holds only in-frame clones and misses some; the assay was immunoSEQ multiplex PCR. The data include about 140,000 clones; the top ten clones carry 2% to 2.5%. The sample comprised peripheral blood. Receptor source: an adult in good health. Each CDR3 is given with its conserved first and last residue. Each record gives: D gene, V gene, J gene, CDR3 length, CDR3 DNA, CDR3 protein. D genes are given only for firm matches.

NA	TRBV2	TRBJ2-2	14	TGTGCCAGCACCAAATCAGGGTTCACCGGGGAGCTGTTTTTT	CASTKSGFTGELFF
NA	TRBV19	TRBJ1-2	15	TGTGCCAGTAGTGTTTACGGAGGGGGATTCTATGGCTACACCTTC	CASSVYGGGFYGYTF
NA	TRBV7-3	TRBJ1-5	14	TGTGCCAGCAGCTTGGAACAGGCGGAGCAGCCCCAGCATTTT	CASSLEQAEQPQHF
NA	TRBV5-5	TRBJ1-5	13	TGTGCCAGCAGCTTTTTTTCGAATCAGCCCCAGCATTTT	CASSFFSNQPQHF
NA	TRBV14	TRBJ2-1	13	TGTGCCAGCAGCCAGCAGGTATACAATGAGCAGTTCTTC	CASSQQVYNEQFF
TRBD2	TRBV9	TRBJ2-3	15	TGTGCCAGCAGCGCCAGCGGGGGGGAGGCAGATACGCAGTATTTT	CASSASGGEADTQYF
TRBD1	TRBV5-4	TRBJ2-1	14	TGTGCCAGCAGCTTGGACAGGGGCTACAATGAGCAGTTCTTC	CASSLDRGYNEQFF
NA	TRBV2	TRBJ2-2	17	TGTGCCAGTGCCCCTTTGGGCGGGGGCCCCAACACCGGGGAGCTGTTTTTT	CASAPLGGGPNTGELFF
NA	TRBV29-1	TRBJ1-4	13	TGCAGCGTTGAGGGGTCCGGTGGGGAAAAACTGTTTTTT	CSVEGSGGEKLFF
NA	TRBV6-5	TRBJ2-7	15	TGTGCCAGCAGCCCCAGACTTAACCCCACATACGAGCAGTACTTC	CASSPRLNPTYEQYF
NA	TRBV9	TRBJ1-1	13	TGTGCCAGCAGCGTAGGAAGATACACTGAAGCTTTCTTT	CASSVGRYTEAFF